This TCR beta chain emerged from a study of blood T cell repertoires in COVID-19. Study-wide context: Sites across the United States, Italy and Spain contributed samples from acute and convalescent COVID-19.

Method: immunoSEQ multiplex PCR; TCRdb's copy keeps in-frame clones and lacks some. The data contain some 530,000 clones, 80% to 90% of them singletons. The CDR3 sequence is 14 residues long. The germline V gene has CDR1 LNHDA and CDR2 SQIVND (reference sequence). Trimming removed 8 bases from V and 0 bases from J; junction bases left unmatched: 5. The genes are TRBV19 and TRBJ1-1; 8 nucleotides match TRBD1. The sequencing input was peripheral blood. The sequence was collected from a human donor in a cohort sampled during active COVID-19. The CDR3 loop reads CASRQGIMNTEAFF. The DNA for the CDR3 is TGTGCCAGTCGACAGGGGATCATGAACACTGAAGCTTTCTTT.